This is a list of T cell receptor beta chains from one sample in a study of CD8 T cells in Susac syndrome. In TCRdb, the immunoSEQ multiplex PCR reads were re-called with MiXCR into one record per CDR3 protein. The data hold around 180,000 distinct CDR3 sequences, with 90% to 95% observed a single time. Source material: CD4+ T cells from PBMCs. Receptor source: a human donor with Susac syndrome. Both conserved end residues are part of each CDR3. D genes are given only for firm matches. A row's size may be missing; if present it is once, few, many or a size class.

d_call: TRBD1; v_call: TRBV27; j_call: TRBJ1-2; clone_size: .; cdr3_nt: TGTGCCAGCAGTTTATCGGGACAGGTCTATGGCTACACCTTC; cdr3_aa: CASSLSGQVYGYTF
d_call: .; v_call: TRBV30; j_call: TRBJ2-1; clone_size: .; cdr3_nt: TGTGCCTGGAGAGGATTCAATGAGCAGTTCTTC; cdr3_aa: CAWRGFNEQFF
d_call: .; v_call: TRBV12-3/TRBV12-4; j_call: TRBJ1-1; clone_size: .; cdr3_nt: TGTGCCAGCAGCCAAACAGCTTATGAAGCTTTCTTT; cdr3_aa: CASSQTAYEAFF
d_call: TRBD1; v_call: TRBV4-3; j_call: TRBJ2-2; clone_size: .; cdr3_nt: TGCGCCAGCAGCCAAGAAGACAGGGAGTCCGGGGAGCTGTTTTTT; cdr3_aa: CASSQEDRESGELFF
d_call: TRBD2; v_call: TRBV20-1; j_call: TRBJ2-3; clone_size: .; cdr3_nt: TGCAGTGCTAGAGATTTTTTCTCCGGGGGGTTTGACACAGATACGCAGTATTTT; cdr3_aa: CSARDFFSGGFDTDTQYF
d_call: TRBD1; v_call: TRBV19; j_call: TRBJ1-1; clone_size: .; cdr3_nt: TGTGCCAGTAGCTCCGGACAGGGGCTGAACACTGAAGCTTTCTTT; cdr3_aa: CASSSGQGLNTEAFF
d_call: .; v_call: TRBV29-1; j_call: TRBJ1-1; clone_size: .; cdr3_nt: TGCAGCGCCTGGGCAGGAATCGACACTGAAGCTTTCTTT; cdr3_aa: CSAWAGIDTEAFF
d_call: TRBD2; v_call: TRBV2; j_call: TRBJ2-1; clone_size: .; cdr3_nt: TGTGCCAGCAGCCCTCGGACTAGCTCGAATGAGCAGTTCTTC; cdr3_aa: CASSPRTSSNEQFF
d_call: .; v_call: TRBV4-2; j_call: TRBJ2-1; clone_size: .; cdr3_nt: TGTGCCAGCAGCCTTAACGGGGATAAGTACAATGAGCAGTTCTTC; cdr3_aa: CASSLNGDKYNEQFF
d_call: TRBD1; v_call: TRBV6-2/TRBV6-3; j_call: TRBJ2-2; clone_size: .; cdr3_nt: TGTGCCAGCAGTACCGGACAGGGGAACACCGGGGAGCTGTTTTTT; cdr3_aa: CASSTGQGNTGELFF
d_call: .; v_call: TRBV29-1; j_call: TRBJ1-2; clone_size: .; cdr3_nt: TGCAGCGTCCGGCCGGCTAACTATGGCTACACCTTC; cdr3_aa: CSVRPANYGYTF
d_call: .; v_call: TRBV12-3/TRBV12-4; j_call: TRBJ1-1; clone_size: .; cdr3_nt: TGTGCCAGCACCCTAATACAGGGAACTGAAGCTTTCTTT; cdr3_aa: CASTLIQGTEAFF
d_call: .; v_call: TRBV7-8; j_call: TRBJ1-5; clone_size: .; cdr3_nt: TGTGCCAGCAGCTTAAGTTCGCAGAATCAAAATCAGCCCCAGCATTTT; cdr3_aa: CASSLSSQNQNQPQHF
d_call: TRBD2; v_call: TRBV7-9; j_call: TRBJ2-5; clone_size: .; cdr3_nt: TGTGCCAGCAGCCCGACTAGCGGGGGGGCCGGAGAGACCCAGTACTTC; cdr3_aa: CASSPTSGGAGETQYF
d_call: .; v_call: TRBV9; j_call: TRBJ1-2; clone_size: once; cdr3_nt: TGTGCCAGCAGCGGGGGTGTGGGAAGCGGTGGCTATGGCTACACCTTC; cdr3_aa: CASSGGVGSGGYGYTF
d_call: .; v_call: TRBV20-1; j_call: TRBJ1-2; clone_size: .; cdr3_nt: TGCAGTGCTAGTAACCCAGGGACGGCGGGCTACACCTTC; cdr3_aa: CSASNPGTAGYTF
d_call: .; v_call: TRBV9; j_call: TRBJ2-5; clone_size: .; cdr3_nt: TGTGCCAGCAGCAGGGACGGGGGACAAGAGACCCAGTACTTC; cdr3_aa: CASSRDGGQETQYF
d_call: .; v_call: TRBV7-2; j_call: TRBJ1-5; clone_size: .; cdr3_nt: TGTGCCAGCAGCCCAGATCCCTTGGAGCCCCAGCATTTT; cdr3_aa: CASSPDPLEPQHF
d_call: TRBD2; v_call: TRBV5-4; j_call: TRBJ2-3; clone_size: .; cdr3_nt: TGTGCCAGCAGCTTGCCGGGGGGGGATTACACAGATACGCAGTATTTT; cdr3_aa: CASSLPGGDYTDTQYF
d_call: .; v_call: TRBV6-5; j_call: TRBJ1-1; clone_size: .; cdr3_nt: TGTGCCAGCACCAATACCCCGCCCCCACGAACTTTCTTT; cdr3_aa: CASTNTPPPRTFF
d_call: .; v_call: TRBV12-3/TRBV12-4; j_call: TRBJ1-3; clone_size: .; cdr3_nt: TGTGCCAGCACGGCATACTCTGGAAACACCATATATTTT; cdr3_aa: CASTAYSGNTIYF
d_call: TRBD1; v_call: TRBV19; j_call: TRBJ1-1; clone_size: .; cdr3_nt: TGTGCCAGCATCTCCCCCGGACAGGGGCGGACTGAAGCTTTCTTT; cdr3_aa: CASISPGQGRTEAFF
d_call: TRBD2; v_call: TRBV7-2; j_call: TRBJ2-1; clone_size: .; cdr3_nt: TGTGCCAGCAGTTTATTTAGCGGGGGGGCCGCGTTCTTC; cdr3_aa: CASSLFSGGAAFF
d_call: TRBD2; v_call: TRBV7-7; j_call: TRBJ2-3; clone_size: .; cdr3_nt: TGTGCCAGCAGCCAAATAGCGGGTTCAGATACGCAGTATTTT; cdr3_aa: CASSQIAGSDTQYF
d_call: .; v_call: TRBV2; j_call: TRBJ1-1; clone_size: .; cdr3_nt: TGTGCCAGAGGAAACGGGGACACTGAAGCTTTCTTT; cdr3_aa: CARGNGDTEAFF
d_call: TRBD2; v_call: TRBV5-4; j_call: TRBJ2-1; clone_size: .; cdr3_nt: TGTGCCAGCAGCTTCGGAGGGAGGGATAGGAATGAGCAGTTCTTC; cdr3_aa: CASSFGGRDRNEQFF
d_call: TRBD1; v_call: TRBV12-3/TRBV12-4; j_call: TRBJ1-4; clone_size: .; cdr3_nt: TGTGCCAGCAGTGGGGGGGGACAGGGACGTGAGGAAAAACTGTTTTTT; cdr3_aa: CASSGGGQGREEKLFF
d_call: .; v_call: TRBV12-3/TRBV12-4; j_call: TRBJ2-7; clone_size: .; cdr3_nt: TGTGCCAGCAGTTTATGGGGACCTACCTACGAGCAGTACTTC; cdr3_aa: CASSLWGPTYEQYF
d_call: .; v_call: TRBV3-1; j_call: TRBJ2-1; clone_size: .; cdr3_nt: TGTGCCAGCAGCCAAGAAGGGTCAGGCGGGCCCGGGGGTGAGCAGTTCTTC; cdr3_aa: CASSQEGSGGPGGEQFF
d_call: .; v_call: TRBV20-1; j_call: TRBJ2-5; clone_size: .; cdr3_nt: TGCAGTGCCTCACTAAGGGGGGGAGCCCAAGAGACCCAGTACTTC; cdr3_aa: CSASLRGGAQETQYF
d_call: .; v_call: TRBV6-5; j_call: TRBJ1-2; clone_size: .; cdr3_nt: TGTGCCAGCAGTTACTCGGACCAGGGAGGCGGCTACACCTTC; cdr3_aa: CASSYSDQGGGYTF